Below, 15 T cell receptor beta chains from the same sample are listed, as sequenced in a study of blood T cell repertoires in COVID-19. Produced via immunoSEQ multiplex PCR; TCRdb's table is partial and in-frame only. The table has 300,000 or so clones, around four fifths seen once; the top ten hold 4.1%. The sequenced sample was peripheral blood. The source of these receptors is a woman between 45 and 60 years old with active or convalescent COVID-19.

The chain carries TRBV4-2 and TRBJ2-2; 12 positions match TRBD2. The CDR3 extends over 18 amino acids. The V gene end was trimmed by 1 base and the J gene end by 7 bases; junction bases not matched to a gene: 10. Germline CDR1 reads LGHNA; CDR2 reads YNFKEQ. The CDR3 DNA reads TGTGCCAGCAGCCAAGGGGCCCTAGCGGGAGGGTTCGGCGGGGAGCTGTTTTTT. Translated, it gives CASSQGALAGGFGGELFF.

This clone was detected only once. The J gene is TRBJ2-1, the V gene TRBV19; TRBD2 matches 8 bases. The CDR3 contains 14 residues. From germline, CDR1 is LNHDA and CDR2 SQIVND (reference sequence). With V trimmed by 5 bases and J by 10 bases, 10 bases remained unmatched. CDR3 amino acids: CASSREGLRVEQFF. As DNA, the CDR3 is TGTGCCAGTAGTCGGGAGGGCCTCCGAGTGGAGCAGTTCTTC.

This CDR3 is CASSIDRRQNGELFF. CDR3 bases: TGTGCCAGCAGCATCGACAGGAGGCAGAACGGGGAGCTGTTTTTT. The chain recombines TRBV5-4 with TRBJ2-2, with a tentative D call TRBD1 (6 bases). The germline CDR1 and CDR2 sequences are SGHNT and YYREEE (reference sequence). This CDR3 comprises 15 residues. V was cut by 4 bases and J by 7 bases, with 17 bases left in between.

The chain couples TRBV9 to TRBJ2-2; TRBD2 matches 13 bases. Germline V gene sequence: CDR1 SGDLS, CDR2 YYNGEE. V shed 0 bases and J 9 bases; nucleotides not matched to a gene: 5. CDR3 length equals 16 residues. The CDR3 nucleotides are TGTGCCAGCAGCGTAGGACTAGCGGGAGGTCCCCGGGAGCTGTTTTTT. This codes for CASSVGLAGGPRELFF.

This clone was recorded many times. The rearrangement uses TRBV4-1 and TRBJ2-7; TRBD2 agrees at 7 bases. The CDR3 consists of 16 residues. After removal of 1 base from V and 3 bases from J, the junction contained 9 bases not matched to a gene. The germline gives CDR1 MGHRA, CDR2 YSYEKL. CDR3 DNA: TGCGCCAGCAGCCAAGGGCTGGGAGGGGCTAGCTACGAGCAGTACTTC. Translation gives CASSQGLGGASYEQYF.

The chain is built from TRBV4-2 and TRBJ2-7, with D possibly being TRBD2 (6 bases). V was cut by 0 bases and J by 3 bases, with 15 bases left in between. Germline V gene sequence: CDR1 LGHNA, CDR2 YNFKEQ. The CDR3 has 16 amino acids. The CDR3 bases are TGTGCCAGCAGCCAAGACGGTGGGACTCTAATCTACGAGCAGTACTTC. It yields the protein CASSQDGGTLIYEQYF.

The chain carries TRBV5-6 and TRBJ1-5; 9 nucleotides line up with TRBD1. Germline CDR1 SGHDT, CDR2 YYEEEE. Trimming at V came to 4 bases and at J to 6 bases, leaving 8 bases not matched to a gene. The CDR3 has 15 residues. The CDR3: CASSRDRGYGQPQHF. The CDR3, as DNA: TGTGCCAGCAGCCGCGACAGGGGGTACGGTCAGCCCCAGCATTTT.

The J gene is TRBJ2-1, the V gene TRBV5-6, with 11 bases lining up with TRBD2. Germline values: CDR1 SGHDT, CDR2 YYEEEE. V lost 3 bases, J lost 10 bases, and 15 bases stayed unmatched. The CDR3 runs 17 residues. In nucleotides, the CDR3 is TGTGCCAGCAGCTACTTCTTGACTAGCGGGAAGGTTAAAGAGCAGTTCTTC. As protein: CASSYFLTSGKVKEQFF.

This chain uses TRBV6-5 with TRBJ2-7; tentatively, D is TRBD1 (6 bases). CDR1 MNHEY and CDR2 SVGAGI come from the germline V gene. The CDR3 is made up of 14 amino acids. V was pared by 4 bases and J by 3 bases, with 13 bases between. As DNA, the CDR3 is TGTGCCAGCAGTTCGTTGGACAGTAACTACGAGCAGTACTTC. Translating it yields CASSSLDSNYEQYF.

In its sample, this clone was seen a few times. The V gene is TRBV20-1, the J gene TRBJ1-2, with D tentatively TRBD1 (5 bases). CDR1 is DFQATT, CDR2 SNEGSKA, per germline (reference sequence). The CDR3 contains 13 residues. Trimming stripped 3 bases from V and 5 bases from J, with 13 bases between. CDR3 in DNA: TGCAGTGCTAGTATTCAGGGCGGTTATGGCTACACCTTC. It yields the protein CSASIQGGYGYTF.

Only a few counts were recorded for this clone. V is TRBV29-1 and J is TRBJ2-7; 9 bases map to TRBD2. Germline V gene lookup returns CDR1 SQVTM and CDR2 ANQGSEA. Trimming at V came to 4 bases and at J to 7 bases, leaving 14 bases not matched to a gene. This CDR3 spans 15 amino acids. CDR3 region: CSVVAPREGLWEQYF. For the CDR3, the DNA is TGCAGCGTTGTCGCGCCGCGGGAGGGCCTTTGGGAGCAGTACTTC.

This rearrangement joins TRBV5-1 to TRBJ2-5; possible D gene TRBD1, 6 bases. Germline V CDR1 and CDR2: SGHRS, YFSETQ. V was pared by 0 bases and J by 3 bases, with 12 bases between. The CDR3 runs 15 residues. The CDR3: CASSLVGTREETQYF. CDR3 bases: TGCGCCAGCAGCTTGGTAGGGACAAGGGAAGAGACCCAGTACTTC. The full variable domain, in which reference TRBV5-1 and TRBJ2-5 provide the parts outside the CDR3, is KAGVTQTPRYLIKTRGQQVTLSCSPISGHRSVSWYQQTPGQGLQFLFEYFSETQRNKGNFPGRFSGRQFSNSRSEMNVSTLELGDSALYLCASSLVGTREETQYFGPGTRLLVL.

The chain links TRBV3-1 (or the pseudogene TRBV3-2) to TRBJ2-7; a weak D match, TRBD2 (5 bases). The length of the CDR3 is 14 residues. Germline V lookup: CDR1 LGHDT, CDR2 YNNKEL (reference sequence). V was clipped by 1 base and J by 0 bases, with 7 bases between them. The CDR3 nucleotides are TGTGCCAGCAGCCAAGGACTACTCTCCTACGAGCAGTACTTC. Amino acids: CASSQGLLSYEQYF.

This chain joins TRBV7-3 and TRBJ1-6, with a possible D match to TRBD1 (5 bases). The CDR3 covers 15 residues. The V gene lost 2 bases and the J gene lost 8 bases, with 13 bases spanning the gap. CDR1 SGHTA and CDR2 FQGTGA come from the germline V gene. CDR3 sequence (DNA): TGTGCCAGCAGCTTACTAGGGGAAAGTCATTCACCCCTCCACTTT. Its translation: CASSLLGESHSPLHF.

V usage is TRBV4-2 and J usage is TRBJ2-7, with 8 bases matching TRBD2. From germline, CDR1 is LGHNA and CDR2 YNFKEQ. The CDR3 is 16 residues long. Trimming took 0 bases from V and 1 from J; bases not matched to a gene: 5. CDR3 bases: TGTGCCAGCAGCCAAGATAGAGCGGGAGTTTCCTACGAGCAGTACTTC. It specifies CASSQDRAGVSYEQYF.